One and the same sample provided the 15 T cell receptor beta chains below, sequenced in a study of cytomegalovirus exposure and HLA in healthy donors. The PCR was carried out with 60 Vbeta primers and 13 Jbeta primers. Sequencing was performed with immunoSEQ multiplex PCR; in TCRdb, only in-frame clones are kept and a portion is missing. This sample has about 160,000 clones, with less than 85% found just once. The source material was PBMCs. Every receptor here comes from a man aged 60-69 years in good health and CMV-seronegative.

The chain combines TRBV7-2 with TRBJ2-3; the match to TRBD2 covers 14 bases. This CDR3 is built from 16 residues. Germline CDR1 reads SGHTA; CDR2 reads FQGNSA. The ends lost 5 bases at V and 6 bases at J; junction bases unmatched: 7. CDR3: CASSPTSGRATDTQYF. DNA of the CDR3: TGTGCCAGCAGCCCGACTAGCGGGAGGGCTACGGATACGCAGTATTTT.

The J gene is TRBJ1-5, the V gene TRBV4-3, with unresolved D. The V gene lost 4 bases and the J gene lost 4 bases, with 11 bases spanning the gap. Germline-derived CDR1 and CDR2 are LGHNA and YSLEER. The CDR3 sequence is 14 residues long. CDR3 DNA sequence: TGCGCCAGCAGCCTCAGACCAGGAAATCAGCCCCAGCATTTT. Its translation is CASSLRPGNQPQHF.

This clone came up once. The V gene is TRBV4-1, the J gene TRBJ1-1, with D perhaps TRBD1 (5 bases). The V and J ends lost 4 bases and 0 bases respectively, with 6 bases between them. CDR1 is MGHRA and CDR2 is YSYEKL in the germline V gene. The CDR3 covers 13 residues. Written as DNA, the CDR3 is TGCGCCAGCAGCCGGGGGGTGAACACTGAAGCTTTCTTT. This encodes CASSRGVNTEAFF.

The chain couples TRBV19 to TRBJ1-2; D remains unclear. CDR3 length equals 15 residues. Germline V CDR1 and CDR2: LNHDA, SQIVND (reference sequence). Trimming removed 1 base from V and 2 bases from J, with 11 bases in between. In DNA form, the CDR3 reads TGTGCCAGTAGTATAGGGCAGCGAAAGAACTATGGCTACACCTTC. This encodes CASSIGQRKNYGYTF.

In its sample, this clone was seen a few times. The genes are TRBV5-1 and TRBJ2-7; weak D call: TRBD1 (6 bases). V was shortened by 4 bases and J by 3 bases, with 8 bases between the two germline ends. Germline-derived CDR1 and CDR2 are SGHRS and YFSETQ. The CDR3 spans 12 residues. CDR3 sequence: CASSVDSYEQYF. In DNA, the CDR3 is TGCGCCAGCAGCGTGGACAGCTACGAGCAGTACTTC.

The chain's CDR3 is CASSPRRTGLNTEAFF. CDR3 coding DNA: TGTGCCAGCAGCCCGCGGCGGACAGGTCTAAACACTGAAGCTTTCTTT. The rearrangement uses TRBV5-4 and TRBJ1-1; 7 bases map to TRBD1. This CDR3 has 16 residues. The V and J ends lost 4 bases and 2 bases, in that order; junction bases with no gene match: 11. Looked up from germline, CDR1 is SGHNT and CDR2 is YYREEE (reference sequence).

The CDR3 region is CASSQDPQGGVSYEQYF. CDR3 DNA: TGCGCCAGCAGCCAAGATCCACAAGGGGGGGTCTCCTACGAGCAGTACTTC. This sequence joins TRBV4-3 and TRBJ2-7, with D possibly being TRBD2 (7 bases). Germline V lookup: CDR1 LGHNA, CDR2 YSLEER. The V end was cut by 0 bases, the J end by 0 bases, with 15 bases between. This CDR3 spans 17 amino acids.

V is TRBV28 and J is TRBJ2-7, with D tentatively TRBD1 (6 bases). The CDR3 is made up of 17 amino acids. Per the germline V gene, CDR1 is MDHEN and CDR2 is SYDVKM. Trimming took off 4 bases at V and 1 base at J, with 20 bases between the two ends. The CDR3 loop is CASSSTLVRGPSYEQYF. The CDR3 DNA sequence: TGTGCCAGCAGTTCAACCCTGGTCAGGGGCCCATCCTACGAGCAGTACTTC.

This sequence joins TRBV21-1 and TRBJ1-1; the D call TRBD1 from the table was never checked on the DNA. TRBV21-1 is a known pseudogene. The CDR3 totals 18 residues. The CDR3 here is CASSKAQGQGVFDTEAFF. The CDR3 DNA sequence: TGTGCCAGCAGCAAAGCGCAGGGACAGGGGGTTTTCGACACTGAAGCTTTCTTT.

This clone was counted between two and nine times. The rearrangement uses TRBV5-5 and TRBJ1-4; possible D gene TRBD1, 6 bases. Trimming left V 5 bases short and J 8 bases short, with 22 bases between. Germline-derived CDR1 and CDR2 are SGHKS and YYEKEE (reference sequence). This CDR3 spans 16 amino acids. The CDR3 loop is CASSYMTGTLPEKLFF. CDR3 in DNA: TGTGCCAGCAGTTACATGACCGGGACACTACCCGAAAAACTGTTTTTT. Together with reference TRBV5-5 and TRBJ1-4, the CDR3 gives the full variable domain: DAGVTQSPTHLIKTRGQQVTLRCSPISGHKSVSWYQQVLGQGPQFIFQYYEKEERGRGNFPDRFSARQFPNYSSELNVNALLLGDSALYLCASSYMTGTLPEKLFFGSGTQLSVL.

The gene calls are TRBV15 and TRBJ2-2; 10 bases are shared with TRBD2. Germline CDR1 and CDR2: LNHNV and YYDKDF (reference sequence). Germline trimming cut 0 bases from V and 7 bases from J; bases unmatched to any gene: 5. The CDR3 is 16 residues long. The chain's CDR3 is CATSRDKRGGFGELFF. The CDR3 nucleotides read TGTGCCACCAGCAGAGATAAGCGGGGGGGCTTCGGGGAGCTGTTTTTT.

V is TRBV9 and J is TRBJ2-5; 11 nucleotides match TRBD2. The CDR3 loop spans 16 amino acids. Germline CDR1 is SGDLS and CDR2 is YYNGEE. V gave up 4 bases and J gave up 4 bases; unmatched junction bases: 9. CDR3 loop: CASSTLDLAGGETQYF. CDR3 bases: TGTGCCAGCAGCACTCTGGACCTAGCGGGAGGAGAGACCCAGTACTTC.

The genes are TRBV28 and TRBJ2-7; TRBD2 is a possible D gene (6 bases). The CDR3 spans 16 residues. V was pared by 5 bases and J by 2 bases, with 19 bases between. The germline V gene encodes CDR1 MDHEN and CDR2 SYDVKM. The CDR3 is CASSPAIAVVAYEQYF. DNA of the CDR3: TGTGCCAGCAGTCCCGCTATAGCGGTCGTTGCCTACGAGCAGTACTTC.

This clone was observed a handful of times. The CDR3 sequence: CASRRGTQNIQYF. The CDR3 nucleotides are TGTGCCAGCAGAAGGGGTACCCAAAACATTCAGTACTTC. This chain joins TRBV7-9 and TRBJ2-4; maybe TRBD1 (5 bases). Germline CDR1 is SEHNR and CDR2 is FQNEAQ (reference sequence). Between the trimmed V and J ends, which lost 6 bases and 5 bases, there was a span of 11 bases. This CDR3 spans 13 amino acids.

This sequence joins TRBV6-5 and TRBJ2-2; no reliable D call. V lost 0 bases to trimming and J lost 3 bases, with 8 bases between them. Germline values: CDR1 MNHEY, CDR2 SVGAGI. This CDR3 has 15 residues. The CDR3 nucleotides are TGTGCCAGCAGTTACTCGAGTCCTTACACCGGGGAGCTGTTTTTT. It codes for CASSYSSPYTGELFF.